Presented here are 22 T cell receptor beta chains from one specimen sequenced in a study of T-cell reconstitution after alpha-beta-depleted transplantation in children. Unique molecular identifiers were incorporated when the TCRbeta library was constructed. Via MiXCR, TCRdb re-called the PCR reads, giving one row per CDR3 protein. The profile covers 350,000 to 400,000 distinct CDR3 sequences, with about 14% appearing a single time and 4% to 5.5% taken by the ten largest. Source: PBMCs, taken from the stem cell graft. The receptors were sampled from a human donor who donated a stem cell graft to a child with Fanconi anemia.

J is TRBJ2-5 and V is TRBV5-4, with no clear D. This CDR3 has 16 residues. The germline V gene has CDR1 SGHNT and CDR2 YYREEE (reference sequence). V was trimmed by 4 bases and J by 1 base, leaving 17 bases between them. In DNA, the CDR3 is TGTGCCAGCAGCCTCGGCGACGCGAGGAGCCAAGAGACCCAGTACTTC. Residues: CASSLGDARSQETQYF.

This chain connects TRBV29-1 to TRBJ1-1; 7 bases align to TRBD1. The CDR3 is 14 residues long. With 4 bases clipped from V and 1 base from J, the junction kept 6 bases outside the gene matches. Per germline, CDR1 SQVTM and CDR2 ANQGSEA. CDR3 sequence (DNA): TGCAGCGTTGTAGGGGGACAGAGGAACACTGAAGCTTTCTTT. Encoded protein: CSVVGGQRNTEAFF.

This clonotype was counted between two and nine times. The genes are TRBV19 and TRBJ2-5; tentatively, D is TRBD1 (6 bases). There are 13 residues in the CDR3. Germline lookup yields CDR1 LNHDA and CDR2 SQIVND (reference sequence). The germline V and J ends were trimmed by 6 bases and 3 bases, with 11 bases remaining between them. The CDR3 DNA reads TGTGCCAGTAGCGGGACAATAGAAGAGACCCAGTACTTC. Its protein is CASSGTIEETQYF.

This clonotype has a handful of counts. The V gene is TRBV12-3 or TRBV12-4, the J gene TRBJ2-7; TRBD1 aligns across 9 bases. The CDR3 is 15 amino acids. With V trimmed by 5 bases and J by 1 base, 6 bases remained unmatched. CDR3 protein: CASSDTGTGSYEQYF. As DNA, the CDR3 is TGTGCCAGCAGTGACACCGGGACAGGGTCCTACGAGCAGTACTTC.

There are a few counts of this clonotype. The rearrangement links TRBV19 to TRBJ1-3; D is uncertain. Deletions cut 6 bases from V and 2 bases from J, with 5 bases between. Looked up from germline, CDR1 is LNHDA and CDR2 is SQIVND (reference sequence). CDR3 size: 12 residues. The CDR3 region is CASRRTGNTIYF. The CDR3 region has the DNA TGTGCCAGTAGACGCACTGGAAACACCATATATTTT.

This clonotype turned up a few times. The CDR3 sequence is CASRQNRGSTGELFF. CDR3 in DNA: TGTGCCAGCAGACAAAACAGGGGGTCTACCGGGGAGCTGTTTTTT. This rearrangement joins TRBV11-2 to TRBJ2-2; the match to TRBD1 covers 8 bases. The CDR3 contains 15 residues. The junction had 8 bases not matched to a gene; V was cut back by 6 bases and J by 5 bases. Germline V gives CDR1 SGHAT, CDR2 FQNNGV. The full variable domain, completed using reference TRBV11-2 and TRBJ2-2, is EAGVAQSPRYKIIEKRQSVAFWCNPISGHATLYWYQQILGQGPKLLIQFQNNGVVDDSQLPKDRFSAERLKGVDSTLKIQPAKLEDSAVYLCASRQNRGSTGELFFGEGSRLTVL.

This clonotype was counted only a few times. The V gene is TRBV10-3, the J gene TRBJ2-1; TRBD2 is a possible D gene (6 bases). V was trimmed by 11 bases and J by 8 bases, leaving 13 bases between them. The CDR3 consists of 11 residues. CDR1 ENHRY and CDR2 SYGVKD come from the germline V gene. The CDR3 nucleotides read TGTGCCGCCCGGTGGGGGGATGAGCAGTTCTTC. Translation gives CAARWGDEQFF.

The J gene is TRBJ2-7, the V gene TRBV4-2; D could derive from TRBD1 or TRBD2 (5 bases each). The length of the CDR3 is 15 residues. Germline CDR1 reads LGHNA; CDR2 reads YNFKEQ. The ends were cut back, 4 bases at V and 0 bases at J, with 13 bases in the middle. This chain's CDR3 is CASSPGTPSSYEQYV. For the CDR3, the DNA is TGTGCCAGCAGCCCCGGGACGCCCAGCTCCTACGAGCAGTACGTC.

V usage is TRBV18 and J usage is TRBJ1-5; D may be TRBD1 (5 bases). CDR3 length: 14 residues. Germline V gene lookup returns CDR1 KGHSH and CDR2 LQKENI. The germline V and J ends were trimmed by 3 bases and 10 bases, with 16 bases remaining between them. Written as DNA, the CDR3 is TGTGCCAGCTCACCGGGGCAGGACCAAGGACCCCAGCATTTT. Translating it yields CASSPGQDQGPQHF. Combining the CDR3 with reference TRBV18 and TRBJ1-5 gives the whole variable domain NAGVMQNPRHLVRRRGQEARLRCSPMKGHSHVYWYRQLPEEGLKFMVYLQKENIIDESGMPKERFSAEFPKEGPSILRIQQVVRGDSAAYFCASSPGQDQGPQHFGDGTRLSIL.

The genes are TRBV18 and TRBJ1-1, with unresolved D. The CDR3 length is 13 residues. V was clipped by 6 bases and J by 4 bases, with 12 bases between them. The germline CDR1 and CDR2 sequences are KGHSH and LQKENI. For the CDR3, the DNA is TGTGCCAGCTCTCCTGACTTCGGCACTGAAGCTTTCTTT. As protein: CASSPDFGTEAFF. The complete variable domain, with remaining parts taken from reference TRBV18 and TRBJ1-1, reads NAGVMQNPRHLVRRRGQEARLRCSPMKGHSHVYWYRQLPEEGLKFMVYLQKENIIDESGMPKERFSAEFPKEGPSILRIQQVVRGDSAAYFCASSPDFGTEAFFGQGTRLTVV.

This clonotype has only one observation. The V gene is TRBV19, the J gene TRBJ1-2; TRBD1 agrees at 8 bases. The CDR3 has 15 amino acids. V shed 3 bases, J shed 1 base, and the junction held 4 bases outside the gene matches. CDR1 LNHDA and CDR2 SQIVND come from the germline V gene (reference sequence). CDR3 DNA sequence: TGTGCCAGTAGTATGACAGGGGCCTATAACTATGGCTACACCTTC. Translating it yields CASSMTGAYNYGYTF.

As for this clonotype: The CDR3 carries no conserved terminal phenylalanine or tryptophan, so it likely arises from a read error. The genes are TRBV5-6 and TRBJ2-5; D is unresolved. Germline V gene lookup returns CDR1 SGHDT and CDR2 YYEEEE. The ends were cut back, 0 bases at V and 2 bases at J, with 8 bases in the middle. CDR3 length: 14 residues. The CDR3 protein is CASSLVTSQETQYV. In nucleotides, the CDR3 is TGTGCCAGCAGCTTGGTGACATCGCAAGAGACCCAGTACGTC.

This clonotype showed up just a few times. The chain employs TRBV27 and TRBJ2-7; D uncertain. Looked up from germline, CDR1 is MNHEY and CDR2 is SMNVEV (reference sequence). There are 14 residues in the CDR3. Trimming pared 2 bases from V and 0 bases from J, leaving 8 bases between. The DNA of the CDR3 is TGTGCCAGCAGTTTAGGCAGCTACTCCTACGAGCAGTACTTC. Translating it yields CASSLGSYSYEQYF.

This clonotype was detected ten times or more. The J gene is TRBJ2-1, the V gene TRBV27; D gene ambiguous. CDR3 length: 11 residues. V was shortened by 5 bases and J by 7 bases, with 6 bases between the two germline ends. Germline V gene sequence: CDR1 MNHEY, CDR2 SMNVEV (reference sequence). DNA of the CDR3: TGTGCCAGCAGTATGGGTAATGAGCAGTTCTTC. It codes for CASSMGNEQFF.

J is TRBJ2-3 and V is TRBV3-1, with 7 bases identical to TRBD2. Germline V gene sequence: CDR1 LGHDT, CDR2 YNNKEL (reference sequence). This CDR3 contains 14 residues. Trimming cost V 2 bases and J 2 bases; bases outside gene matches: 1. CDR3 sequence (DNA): TGTGCCAGCAGCCAACTAGCGGACACAGATACGCAGTATTTT. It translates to CASSQLADTDTQYF.

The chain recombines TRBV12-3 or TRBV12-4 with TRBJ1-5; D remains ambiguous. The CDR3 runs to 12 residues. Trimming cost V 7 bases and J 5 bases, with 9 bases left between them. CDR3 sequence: CASNSRHQPQHF. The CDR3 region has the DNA TGTGCCAGCAATTCCAGGCATCAGCCCCAGCATTTT.

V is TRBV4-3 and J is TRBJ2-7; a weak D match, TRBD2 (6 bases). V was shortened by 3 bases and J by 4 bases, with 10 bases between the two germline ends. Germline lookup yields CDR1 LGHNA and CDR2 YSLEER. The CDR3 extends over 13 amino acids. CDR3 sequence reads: CASSHWRGYEQYF. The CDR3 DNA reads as TGCGCCAGCAGCCATTGGCGGGGATACGAGCAGTACTTC.

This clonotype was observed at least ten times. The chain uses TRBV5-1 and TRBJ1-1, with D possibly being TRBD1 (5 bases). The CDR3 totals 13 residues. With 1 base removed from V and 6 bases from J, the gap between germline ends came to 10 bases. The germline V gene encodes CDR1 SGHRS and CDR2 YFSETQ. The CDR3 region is CASSLLQGPEAFF. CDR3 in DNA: TGCGCCAGCAGCTTGTTGCAGGGCCCTGAAGCTTTCTTT. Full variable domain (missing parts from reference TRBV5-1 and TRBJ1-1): KAGVTQTPRYLIKTRGQQVTLSCSPISGHRSVSWYQQTPGQGLQFLFEYFSETQRNKGNFPGRFSGRQFSNSRSEMNVSTLELGDSALYLCASSLLQGPEAFFGQGTRLTVV.

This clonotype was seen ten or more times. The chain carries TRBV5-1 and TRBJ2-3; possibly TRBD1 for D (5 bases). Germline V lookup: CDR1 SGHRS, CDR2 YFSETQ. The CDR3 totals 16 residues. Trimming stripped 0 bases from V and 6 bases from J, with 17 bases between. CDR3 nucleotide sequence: TGCGCCAGCAGCTTGGGGCCAGGTGGGGCAGGGGATACGCAGTATTTT. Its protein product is CASSLGPGGAGDTQYF.

DNA of the CDR3: TGTGCCAGCAGTTCTCAGCGGGGCCCCCAAGAGACCCAGTACTTC. Translation: CASSSQRGPQETQYF. The V gene is TRBV2, the J gene TRBJ2-5; 7 bases map to TRBD2. In germline, CDR1 is SNHLY, CDR2 FYNNEI. The CDR3 spans 15 residues. The J segment lost 1 base and the V segment lost 5 bases, leaving 7 bases of the junction unmatched.

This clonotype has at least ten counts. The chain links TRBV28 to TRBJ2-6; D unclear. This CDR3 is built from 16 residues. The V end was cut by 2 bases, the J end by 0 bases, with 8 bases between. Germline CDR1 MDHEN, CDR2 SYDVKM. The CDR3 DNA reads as TGTGCCAGCAGTTTAAGGCCAGCCTCTGGGGCCAACGTCCTGACTTTC. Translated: CASSLRPASGANVLTF.

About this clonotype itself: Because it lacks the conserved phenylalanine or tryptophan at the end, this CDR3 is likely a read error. The CDR3 DNA is TGTGCTAGTGGTTTAGACCGGGAGGGGGGACCCTACAATGAGCAGTTCTCC. It yields the protein CASGLDREGGPYNEQFS. The V and J genes are TRBV12-5 and TRBJ2-1, with 8 bases that match TRBD2. Germline CDR1 is LGHNT and CDR2 is FRNRAP. V was clipped by 3 bases and J by 2 bases; unmatched bases: 9. This CDR3 is 17 amino acids long.